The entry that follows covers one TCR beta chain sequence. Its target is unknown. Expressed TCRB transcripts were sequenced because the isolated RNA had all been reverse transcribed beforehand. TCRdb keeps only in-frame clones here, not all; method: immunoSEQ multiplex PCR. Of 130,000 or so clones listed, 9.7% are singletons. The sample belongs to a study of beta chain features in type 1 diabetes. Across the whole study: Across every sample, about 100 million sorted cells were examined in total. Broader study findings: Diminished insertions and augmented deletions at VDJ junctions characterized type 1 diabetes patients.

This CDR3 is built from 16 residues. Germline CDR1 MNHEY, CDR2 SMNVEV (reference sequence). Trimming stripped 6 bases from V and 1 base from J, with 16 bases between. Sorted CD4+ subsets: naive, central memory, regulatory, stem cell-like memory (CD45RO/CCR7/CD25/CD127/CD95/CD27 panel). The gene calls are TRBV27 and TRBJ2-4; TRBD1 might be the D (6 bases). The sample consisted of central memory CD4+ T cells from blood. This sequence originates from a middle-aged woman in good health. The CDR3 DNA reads TGTGCCAGCAGCTCACAGGGTACGATGGCCAAAAACATTCAGTACTTC. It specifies CASSSQGTMAKNIQYF.